These 11 T cell receptor beta chains were sequenced from one sample in a study of OX40 agonist ivuxolimab in advanced cancers. The table came from immunoSEQ multiplex PCR; TCRdb's copy has only in-frame clones and leaves some out. The profile shows approximately 48,000 clones, around nine tenths of them singletons. Sequenced material: CD4+ or CD8+ T cells sorted from blood, taken in a trial of the OX40 agonist ivuxolimab. The receptors come from an adult with an advanced solid tumor such as melanoma, head and neck, liver or kidney cancer.

The chain joins TRBV6-5 to TRBJ1-2, with no clear D. The CDR3 runs 13 residues. The ends were cut back, 11 bases at V and 1 base at J, with 14 bases in the middle. Germline-derived CDR1 and CDR2 are MNHEY and SVGAGI. The chain's CDR3 is CAAKEGYNYGYTF. The CDR3 nucleotides are TGTGCCGCGAAGGAAGGGTATAACTATGGCTACACCTTC.

V and J are TRBV4-3 and TRBJ2-5; maybe TRBD1 (6 bases). V lost 3 bases and J 3 bases, leaving 14 bases between the germline ends. The CDR3 extends over 15 amino acids. Germline CDR1 LGHNA, CDR2 YSLEER. As DNA, the CDR3 is TGCGCCAGCAGCCAGTGGCAGGGGTTGGAAGAGACCCAGTACTTC. Encoded protein: CASSQWQGLEETQYF.

This chain links TRBV18 with TRBJ1-5; 7 bases agree with TRBD1. The trim removed 3 bases at V and 5 bases at J, leaving 10 bases unmatched. From germline, CDR1 is KGHSH and CDR2 LQKENI. The CDR3 consists of 16 residues. CDR3 sequence reads: CASSPGDSRTDQPQHF. The CDR3 nucleotides are TGTGCCAGCTCACCGGGGGACAGCCGGACGGATCAGCCCCAGCATTTT. The complete variable domain, with remaining parts taken from reference TRBV18 and TRBJ1-5, reads NAGVMQNPRHLVRRRGQEARLRCSPMKGHSHVYWYRQLPEEGLKFMVYLQKENIIDESGMPKERFSAEFPKEGPSILRIQQVVRGDSAAYFCASSPGDSRTDQPQHFGDGTRLSIL.

The chain combines TRBV19 with TRBJ2-7; 10 bases line up with TRBD2. The V gene end was trimmed by 5 bases and the J gene end by 6 bases; junction bases not matched to a gene: 13. The CDR3 contains 16 residues. Germline V gene sequence: CDR1 LNHDA, CDR2 SQIVND (reference sequence). The CDR3: CASSSWTSGTSGEQYF. For the CDR3, the DNA is TGTGCCAGTAGTTCATGGACTAGCGGAACCTCCGGCGAGCAGTACTTC.

The rearrangement uses TRBV7-9 and TRBJ1-1; D unresolved. The CDR3 consists of 15 residues. Germline loops: CDR1 SEHNR, CDR2 FQNEAQ (reference sequence). V lost 3 bases, J lost 1 base, and 12 bases lay in between. The DNA of the CDR3 is TGTGCCAGCAGCTTTTCCGTATGGGGGAACACTGAAGCTTTCTTT. Translating gives CASSFSVWGNTEAFF. The full variable domain, its missing parts supplied by reference TRBV7-9 and TRBJ1-1, is DTGVSQNPRHKITKRGQNVTFRCDPISEHNRLYWYRQTLGQGPEFLTYFQNEAQLEKSRLLSDRFSAERPKGSFSTLEIQRTEQGDSAMYLCASSFSVWGNTEAFFGQGTRLTVV.

As DNA, the CDR3 is TGTGCCTGGAGAGGGTTAGGGACCTACACAGATACGCAGTATTTT. It encodes CAWRGLGTYTDTQYF. The chain couples TRBV30 to TRBJ2-3; D is possibly TRBD1 or TRBD2 (5 bases each). Trimming stripped 3 bases from V and 2 bases from J, with 15 bases between. Germline V gene data show CDR1 as GTSNPN and CDR2 as SVGIG (reference sequence). The length of the CDR3 is 15 residues.

By proportion, this clone is medium-sized. The rearrangement uses TRBV10-2 and TRBJ2-7; D uncertain. The CDR3 is 14 amino acids. Germline V gives CDR1 WSHSY, CDR2 SAAADI. Trimming left V 3 bases short and J 2 bases short, with 11 bases between. CDR3 nucleotide sequence: TGCGCCAGCAGTGACGTCCTTCTTCCCTACGAGCAGTACTTC. Protein product: CASSDVLLPYEQYF.

This clone was detected a few times. The rearrangement uses TRBV5-4 and TRBJ2-4, with 12 bases matching TRBD1. The CDR3 is 16 amino acids. The germline CDR1 and CDR2 sequences are SGHNT and YYREEE (reference sequence). J lost 8 bases, V lost 3 bases, and 9 bases had no gene match. CDR3 nucleotide sequence: TGTGCCAGCAGCTCCGGGACAGGGGGCCGTCGGGACATTCAGTACTTC. This sequence encodes CASSSGTGGRRDIQYF.

The chain is built from TRBV5-8 and TRBJ1-1, with D tentatively TRBD1 (6 bases). V lost 4 bases to trimming and J lost 0 bases, with 13 bases between them. This CDR3 has 15 residues. Per germline, CDR1 SGHTS and CDR2 YDEGEE. CDR3 DNA: TGTGCCAGCAGCCGCTCACAGGGATTGAACACTGAAGCTTTCTTT. Protein product: CASSRSQGLNTEAFF.

The rearrangement links TRBV4-1 to TRBJ2-5; D unclear. The CDR3 runs to 15 residues. Germline V gene lookup returns CDR1 MGHRA and CDR2 YSYEKL. Trimming pared 0 bases from V and 1 base from J, leaving 9 bases between. The DNA of the CDR3 is TGCGCCAGCAGCCAAGAGTGGGTCCCCCAAGAGACCCAGTACTTC. Residues: CASSQEWVPQETQYF.

The chain combines TRBV29-1 with TRBJ2-6; either TRBD1 or TRBD2 may fit D (5 bases each). The length of the CDR3 is 15 residues. V shed 5 bases and J shed 1 base, with 12 bases lying between them. CDR1 is SQVTM, CDR2 ANQGSEA, per germline. The CDR3 DNA follows: TGCAGCGTTTACGCTGAGGGGTCTGGGGCCAACGTCCTGACTTTC. It encodes CSVYAEGSGANVLTF.